The sequence of this T cell receptor (beta chain) was determined in a study of T cells after yellow fever vaccination. Overall study results and limits: Most primary-vaccination clones reappeared after the booster (approximately 95% CD4, more than 70% CD8).

In TCRdb, the 5' RACE reads were re-called with MiXCR into one record per CDR3 protein. The sample gives some 350,000 distinct CDR3 sequences, over 5% of which show up once; about 15% is in the top ten. In its sample, this clonotype was seen a few times. What it binds is not known. V shed 5 bases, J shed 4 bases, and the junction held 5 bases outside the gene matches. There are 13 residues in the CDR3. Germline CDR1 and CDR2: SQVTM and ANQGSEA. The TCR sequence derives from a man aged 25-45 years who received the YFV17D yellow fever vaccine. The sample in question was PBMCs, obtained 5 days after the yellow fever booster vaccination. The chain combines TRBV29-1 with TRBJ2-7, with 10 bases fitting TRBD2. The CDR3 reads CSVTSGNLYEQYF. The CDR3 DNA sequence: TGCAGCGTTACTAGCGGGAATTTGTACGAGCAGTACTTC.